This is a list of T cell receptor beta chains from one sample in a study of EBV T-cell therapy then PD-1 blockade in nasopharyngeal carcinoma. This table comes from immunoSEQ multiplex PCR, and its TCRdb copy is limited to in-frame clones, with some not included. The data contain 20,000 or so clones, approximately 80% of them singletons. Their antigens are not known. Sample: CD8+ T cells from blood, taken at day -245 from a patient whose treatment included autologous EBV-specific T cells and nivolumab. The receptors were gathered from a man aged 35 to 55 with nasopharyngeal carcinoma. The CDR3 runs from the conserved cysteine through the conserved F or W. A D gene is named only where the DNA matches it firmly. Rows may omit the clone size; those that give it use once, few, many or a size class.

V gene	clone size	J gene	D gene	CDR3 DNA	CDR3 protein
TRBV4-2	NA	TRBJ1-2	NA	TGTGCCAGCAGCCAAGATTACAGGGAAAATGGCTATGGCTACACCTTC	CASSQDYRENGYGYTF
TRBV4-3	NA	TRBJ1-1	TRBD1	TGCGCCAGCAGCCAAGAGCTGGATTCAGGGGGCTCTGAAGCTTTCTTT	CASSQELDSGGSEAFF
TRBV6-6	NA	TRBJ1-1	NA	TGTGCCAGCAGCCAAAGGGAAAACACTGAAGCTTTCTTT	CASSQRENTEAFF
TRBV9	once	TRBJ2-2	NA	TGTGCCAGCAGCCCGCGACAACCCGGGGAGCTGTTTTTT	CASSPRQPGELFF
TRBV6-4	NA	TRBJ2-1	TRBD2	TGTGCCAGCAGTGACAGTCGGGGGGGCCTGGATGAGCAGTTCTTC	CASSDSRGGLDEQFF
TRBV2	NA	TRBJ1-4	NA	TGTGCCAGCAGCCTCAGGGTAGCGGAAAAACTGTTTTTT	CASSLRVAEKLFF
TRBV5-6	NA	TRBJ2-1	NA	TGTGCCAGCAGCCCGGGGGCTCCCGAGCAGTTCTTC	CASSPGAPEQFF
TRBV4-1	once	TRBJ2-2	TRBD1	TGCGCCAGCAGGCCCGGGACAGGGGACACCGGGGAGCTGTTTTTT	CASRPGTGDTGELFF
TRBV6-6	NA	TRBJ2-7	TRBD1	TGTGCCATCGGGACAGGGGTCGTGTACGAGCAGTACTTC	CAIGTGVVYEQYF
TRBV5-1	NA	TRBJ1-2	NA	TGCGCCAGCAGCTTGGAGCCGAACTATGGCTACACCTTC	CASSLEPNYGYTF
TRBV9	NA	TRBJ2-7	TRBD1	TGTGCCAGCAGCGTATCTGGGACAGGGGCCCACGAGCAGTACTTC	CASSVSGTGAHEQYF
TRBV5-4	NA	TRBJ1-2	NA	TGTGCCAGCAGCTTAGGGGGGAACTATGGCTACACCTTC	CASSLGGNYGYTF
TRBV6-2/TRBV6-3	NA	TRBJ2-3	NA	TGTGCCAGCAGTTACCCAGATACGCAGTATTTT	CASSYPDTQYF
TRBV27	few	TRBJ1-2	TRBD1	TGTGCCAGCAGTCCGAACCAGGACAGGGCCCATGGCTACACCTTC	CASSPNQDRAHGYTF
TRBV4-1	NA	TRBJ1-2	NA	TGCGCCAGCAGCCCCAACGGGAATCTCTATGGCTACACCTTC	CASSPNGNLYGYTF
TRBV5-4	NA	TRBJ2-7	NA	TGTGCCAGCAGCTTGTTGGCAGGGAAAACCAACGAGCAGTACTTC	CASSLLAGKTNEQYF
TRBV21-1	NA	TRBJ2-1	NA	TGTGCCAGCAGCACTAAGACGGGACAGGGCCTCAATGAGCAGTTCTTC	CASSTKTGQGLNEQFF
TRBV9	NA	TRBJ1-2	NA	TGTGCCAGCAGCGCCTGGACGGACTATGGCTACACCTTC	CASSAWTDYGYTF
TRBV7-6	NA	TRBJ1-4	NA	TGTGCCAGCAGCTTTGGGGGGTTCTGGACGAATGAAAAACTGTTTTTT	CASSFGGFWTNEKLFF
TRBV5-1	NA	TRBJ2-5	NA	TGCGCCAGCAGCTTGGTAGGTGGTCCAGAGGTAGGAGAGACCCAGTACTTC	CASSLVGGPEVGETQYF
TRBV19	NA	TRBJ1-1	NA	TGTGCCAGTAGTATCGGAAGGGAAGCTTTCTTT	CASSIGREAFF
TRBV15	NA	TRBJ2-7	NA	TGTGCCACCAGCAGAGAGTCCTCCCCTCACGAGCAGTACTTC	CATSRESSPHEQYF
TRBV28	NA	TRBJ2-5	TRBD1	TGTGCCAGCAGCTGGGACAGGCGGATGCAAGAGACCCAGTACTTC	CASSWDRRMQETQYF
TRBV7-9	NA	TRBJ2-5	NA	TGTGCCAGCAGCTTAGATTGGGGGCGAGAGACCCAGTACTTC	CASSLDWGRETQYF
TRBV5-4	NA	TRBJ1-6	NA	TGTGCCAGCAGCTCCCGTCCGGGGAATTCACCCCTCCACTTT	CASSSRPGNSPLHF
TRBV7-9	NA	TRBJ2-7	TRBD1	TGTGCCAGCAGCTTAGCCGGGACAGGGTTTCGGAACGAGCAGTACTTC	CASSLAGTGFRNEQYF
TRBV25-1	NA	TRBJ1-5	TRBD1	TGTGCCAGCAGCCTGACAGGGGGAGGCAATCAGCCCCAGCATTTT	CASSLTGGGNQPQHF
TRBV7-6	NA	TRBJ2-5	TRBD2	TGTGCCAGCAGCTTAGGGGGAGGGCAAGAGACCCAGTACTTC	CASSLGGGQETQYF
TRBV7-6	NA	TRBJ2-7	NA	TGTGCCAGCAGCTCGGGACCGAACTACGAGCAGTACTTC	CASSSGPNYEQYF
TRBV9	NA	TRBJ1-2	NA	TGTGCCAGCAGCGTAGGGTCTACTATGGGCTACACCTTC	CASSVGSTMGYTF
TRBV19	NA	TRBJ1-1	NA	TGTGCCAGTATAAAGGGGGATCTCATGAACACTGAAGCTTTCTTT	CASIKGDLMNTEAFF
TRBV7-8	few	TRBJ1-5	NA	TGTGCCAGCAGCTTCGGCAATCAGCCCCAGCATTTT	CASSFGNQPQHF
TRBV7-9	NA	TRBJ2-7	NA	TGTGCCAGCAGCCTCCCACACGTTAGAGGGGAGCAGTACTTC	CASSLPHVRGEQYF
TRBV27	few	TRBJ2-7	NA	TGTGCCAGCAGTTCCCCAACATGGGGAGGGGGCCACGAGCAGTACTTC	CASSSPTWGGGHEQYF
TRBV6-2/TRBV6-3	few	TRBJ1-2	NA	TGTGCCAGCAGTTACTGGGTACCTAACTATGGCTACACCTTC	CASSYWVPNYGYTF
TRBV30	NA	TRBJ1-4	TRBD1	TGTGCCTGGAGTTCCCCAGGGGGCTTTGAAAAACTGTTTTTT	CAWSSPGGFEKLFF
TRBV27	NA	TRBJ2-2	TRBD2	TGTGCCAGCAGTTCTCAACTAGCGGGGGCCGGGGAGCTGTTTTTT	CASSSQLAGAGELFF
TRBV19	NA	TRBJ1-1	NA	TGTGCCAGTACCCAGCGGAGACAGGTGAACACTGAAGCTTTCTTT	CASTQRRQVNTEAFF
TRBV6-2/TRBV6-3	NA	TRBJ2-7	TRBD1	TGTGCCAGCAGTTCGGGACAGGTGTTCTACGAGCAGTACTTC	CASSSGQVFYEQYF
TRBV19	NA	TRBJ2-3	NA	TGTGCCAGTAGTATGGGCCTCTCAGGGGATACGCAGTATTTT	CASSMGLSGDTQYF
TRBV6-5	NA	TRBJ1-1	NA	TGTGCCAGCACCCGCGCTAGGGGTCGGGACACTGAAGCTTTCTTT	CASTRARGRDTEAFF